Listed below are T cell receptor beta chains from one sample, sequenced in a study of neurological immune-mediated disorders. TCRdb ran MiXCR on the 5' RACE reads and lists one entry per CDR3 protein. This sample has approximately 66,000 distinct CDR3 sequences, with around 3% found just once. Sequencing was performed on PBMCs. The receptor set was obtained from a man aged 35 to 55 with multiple sclerosis. The CDR3 runs from the conserved cysteine through the conserved F or W. A D gene is named only where the DNA matches it firmly. The size of a clone is reported for some rows only, either as once, few or many, or as a class for expanded clones.

CDR3 length: 14; D gene: .; clone size: many; J gene: TRBJ2-1; V gene: TRBV7-8; CDR3 protein: CASSPAGAYNEQFF; CDR3 DNA: TGTGCCAGCAGCCCCGCGGGGGCATACAATGAGCAGTTCTTC
CDR3 length: 16; D gene: .; clone size: many; J gene: TRBJ2-7; V gene: TRBV7-8; CDR3 protein: CASSFTPLTGAYEQYF; CDR3 DNA: TGTGCCAGCAGCTTTACCCCGCTTACGGGAGCCTACGAGCAGTACTTC
CDR3 length: 13; D gene: .; clone size: many; J gene: TRBJ1-5; V gene: TRBV20-1; CDR3 protein: CSATGTNDQPQHF; CDR3 DNA: TGCAGTGCCACCGGGACAAACGATCAGCCCCAGCATTTT
CDR3 length: 15; D gene: .; clone size: .; J gene: TRBJ2-1; V gene: TRBV5-1; CDR3 protein: CASSPGTPYRDEQFF; CDR3 DNA: TGCGCCAGCAGCCCAGGCACCCCATATAGGGATGAGCAGTTCTTC
CDR3 length: 13; D gene: .; clone size: many; J gene: TRBJ2-7; V gene: TRBV7-8; CDR3 protein: CASSLIKDYEQYF; CDR3 DNA: TGTGCCAGCAGCTTAATCAAAGACTACGAGCAGTACTTC
CDR3 length: 15; D gene: TRBD2; clone size: many; J gene: TRBJ2-1; V gene: TRBV2; CDR3 protein: CASEGLADTYNEQFF; CDR3 DNA: TGTGCCAGCGAGGGACTAGCCGATACCTACAATGAGCAGTTCTTC
CDR3 length: 16; D gene: .; clone size: many; J gene: TRBJ1-4; V gene: TRBV5-1; CDR3 protein: CASSFSPSGDNEKLFF; CDR3 DNA: TGCGCCAGCAGCTTCTCCCCGTCCGGAGACAATGAAAAACTGTTTTTT
CDR3 length: 13; D gene: .; clone size: many; J gene: TRBJ2-2; V gene: TRBV11-2; CDR3 protein: CASSLEQPGELFF; CDR3 DNA: TGTGCCAGCAGCTTAGAACAGCCCGGGGAGCTGTTTTTT
CDR3 length: 18; D gene: TRBD1; clone size: many; J gene: TRBJ2-2; V gene: TRBV12-3/TRBV12-4; CDR3 protein: CASRLTGVPNGPTGELFF; CDR3 DNA: TGTGCCAGCAGATTGACAGGGGTCCCCAACGGACCCACCGGGGAGCTGTTTTTT
CDR3 length: 14; D gene: TRBD1; clone size: many; J gene: TRBJ1-1; V gene: TRBV20-1; CDR3 protein: CSARRDRESPEAFF; CDR3 DNA: TGCAGTGCCCGCCGGGACAGGGAGTCCCCTGAAGCTTTCTTT
CDR3 length: 15; D gene: TRBD1; clone size: many; J gene: TRBJ2-1; V gene: TRBV9; CDR3 protein: CASSPGQGGVNEQFF; CDR3 DNA: TGTGCCAGCAGCCCGGGACAGGGTGGTGTAAATGAGCAGTTCTTC
CDR3 length: 13; D gene: .; clone size: many; J gene: TRBJ2-1; V gene: TRBV5-1; CDR3 protein: CASSRTTFNEQFF; CDR3 DNA: TGCGCCAGCAGCCGTACTACATTCAATGAGCAGTTCTTC
CDR3 length: 12; D gene: .; clone size: many; J gene: TRBJ2-1; V gene: TRBV7-2; CDR3 protein: CASSVREGEQFF; CDR3 DNA: TGTGCCAGCAGCGTGCGCGAGGGTGAGCAGTTCTTC
CDR3 length: 13; D gene: TRBD2; clone size: many; J gene: TRBJ2-7; V gene: TRBV12-3/TRBV12-4; CDR3 protein: CASRASGSYEQYF; CDR3 DNA: TGTGCCAGCAGAGCTAGCGGGAGCTACGAGCAGTACTTC
CDR3 length: 13; D gene: .; clone size: many; J gene: TRBJ1-4; V gene: TRBV20-1; CDR3 protein: CSATRTVNEKLFF; CDR3 DNA: TGCAGTGCTACACGGACAGTTAATGAAAAACTGTTTTTT
CDR3 length: 16; D gene: TRBD2; clone size: many; J gene: TRBJ2-3; V gene: TRBV2; CDR3 protein: CASTRLTSGGADTQYF; CDR3 DNA: TGTGCCAGCACTCGATTGACTAGCGGGGGGGCAGATACGCAGTATTTT
CDR3 length: 14; D gene: TRBD1; clone size: .; J gene: TRBJ1-1; V gene: TRBV5-1; CDR3 protein: CPSSSNRGDTEAFF; CDR3 DNA: TGCCCCAGCAGCTCCAACAGGGGGGACACTGAAGCTTTCTTT
CDR3 length: 15; D gene: .; clone size: many; J gene: TRBJ1-2; V gene: TRBV20-1; CDR3 protein: CSARDSARGFYGYTF; CDR3 DNA: TGCAGTGCTAGAGACTCTGCCCGAGGGTTCTATGGCTACACCTTC
CDR3 length: 15; D gene: .; clone size: many; J gene: TRBJ2-6; V gene: TRBV12-3/TRBV12-4; CDR3 protein: CASTPWDSGANVLTF; CDR3 DNA: TGTGCCAGCACCCCCTGGGATTCTGGGGCCAACGTCCTGACTTTC
CDR3 length: 13; D gene: .; clone size: many; J gene: TRBJ1-1; V gene: TRBV6-2/TRBV6-3; CDR3 protein: CASSYPDPHGAFF; CDR3 DNA: TGTGCCAGCAGTTATCCCGACCCTCATGGAGCTTTCTTT
CDR3 length: 14; D gene: .; clone size: .; J gene: TRBJ1-2; V gene: TRBV5-1; CDR3 protein: CASSLPTGFNGYTF; CDR3 DNA: TGCGCCAGCAGCTTGCCCACAGGATTCAATGGCTACACCTTC
CDR3 length: 16; D gene: .; clone size: .; J gene: TRBJ2-7; V gene: TRBV20-1; CDR3 protein: CSASPDVTWTWYEQYF; CDR3 DNA: TGCAGTGCTAGCCCCGATGTGACTTGGACTTGGTACGAGCAGTACTTC
CDR3 length: 13; D gene: .; clone size: many; J gene: TRBJ2-3; V gene: TRBV5-1; CDR3 protein: CASSLDPPRPRYF; CDR3 DNA: TGCGCCAGCAGCTTGGACCCCCCACGGCCGAGGTATTTT
CDR3 length: 16; D gene: .; clone size: many; J gene: TRBJ2-3; V gene: TRBV7-9; CDR3 protein: CASSASGRPSTDTQYF; CDR3 DNA: TGTGCCAGCAGCGCCAGCGGGCGGCCTAGCACAGATACGCAGTATTTT
CDR3 length: 14; D gene: .; clone size: many; J gene: TRBJ2-3; V gene: TRBV5-1; CDR3 protein: CASSLAGGEDTQYF; CDR3 DNA: TGCGCCAGCAGCTTGGCCGGGGGAGAAGATACGCAGTATTTT
CDR3 length: 18; D gene: .; clone size: many; J gene: TRBJ2-3; V gene: TRBV7-6; CDR3 protein: CASSLPPVGPGNTDTQYF; CDR3 DNA: TGTGCCAGCAGCCTCCCCCCGGTGGGGCCGGGGAACACAGATACGCAGTATTTT
CDR3 length: 14; D gene: .; clone size: many; J gene: TRBJ1-1; V gene: TRBV5-1; CDR3 protein: CASSSGQLNTEAFF; CDR3 DNA: TGCGCCAGCAGCTCTGGACAGCTGAACACTGAAGCTTTCTTT
CDR3 length: 14; D gene: .; clone size: many; J gene: TRBJ1-5; V gene: TRBV20-1; CDR3 protein: CSASQVHSNQPQHF; CDR3 DNA: TGCAGTGCTAGTCAAGTCCATAGCAATCAGCCCCAGCATTTT
CDR3 length: 17; D gene: .; clone size: many; J gene: TRBJ1-5; V gene: TRBV7-2; CDR3 protein: CASSTTTSPFSNQPQHF; CDR3 DNA: TGTGCCAGCAGTACTACGACCAGTCCTTTTAGCAATCAGCCCCAGCATTTT
CDR3 length: 13; D gene: .; clone size: .; J gene: TRBJ1-5; V gene: TRBV29-1; CDR3 protein: CSVEDTVGKTQNF; CDR3 DNA: TGCAGCGTTGAGGATACGGTTGGGAAGACCCAGAATTTT
CDR3 length: 15; D gene: TRBD2; clone size: many; J gene: TRBJ2-2; V gene: TRBV5-1; CDR3 protein: CASSSERGNTGELFF; CDR3 DNA: TGCGCCAGCAGCTCCGAGCGGGGTAACACCGGGGAGCTGTTTTTT
CDR3 length: 13; D gene: .; clone size: many; J gene: TRBJ1-1; V gene: TRBV7-9; CDR3 protein: CASSLDRARKAFF; CDR3 DNA: TGTGCCAGCAGCTTAGACAGGGCGAGAAAGGCTTTCTTT
CDR3 length: 14; D gene: TRBD1; clone size: many; J gene: TRBJ2-5; V gene: TRBV10-3; CDR3 protein: CATGTGGAEETQYF; CDR3 DNA: TGTGCCACCGGGACAGGGGGCGCCGAGGAGACCCAGTACTTC
CDR3 length: 12; D gene: .; clone size: many; J gene: TRBJ2-1; V gene: TRBV20-1; CDR3 protein: CSAFPGRQEQFF; CDR3 DNA: TGCAGTGCTTTCCCCGGACGTCAGGAGCAGTTCTTC
CDR3 length: 14; D gene: .; clone size: many; J gene: TRBJ2-6; V gene: TRBV6-6; CDR3 protein: CASSYSTGANVLTF; CDR3 DNA: TGTGCCAGCAGTTACAGTACTGGGGCCAACGTCCTGACTTTC
CDR3 length: 21; D gene: .; clone size: many; J gene: TRBJ2-1; V gene: TRBV5-1; CDR3 protein: CASSLWGSVVFERGIYNEQFF; CDR3 DNA: TGCGCCAGCAGCTTGTGGGGTTCGGTGGTGTTCGAACGGGGGATTTACAATGAGCAGTTCTTC
CDR3 length: 16; D gene: TRBD2; clone size: many; J gene: TRBJ2-3; V gene: TRBV5-1; CDR3 protein: CASRTIPGLGADTQYF; CDR3 DNA: TGCGCCAGCAGAACCATACCGGGACTAGGTGCAGATACGCAGTATTTT
CDR3 length: 13; D gene: .; clone size: .; J gene: TRBJ2-7; V gene: TRBV20-1; CDR3 protein: CRADSVSSYEQYF; CDR3 DNA: TGCAGAGCCGACAGCGTGAGCTCCTACGAGCAGTACTTC
CDR3 length: 13; D gene: .; clone size: many; J gene: TRBJ2-7; V gene: TRBV29-1; CDR3 protein: CSVGTQRGSEQYF; CDR3 DNA: TGCAGCGTTGGGACCCAGCGAGGTTCCGAGCAGTACTTC
CDR3 length: 16; D gene: TRBD2; clone size: many; J gene: TRBJ2-3; V gene: TRBV12-3/TRBV12-4; CDR3 protein: CASREAGVLGTDTQYF; CDR3 DNA: TGTGCCAGCAGGGAAGCGGGGGTTCTTGGCACAGATACGCAGTATTTT
CDR3 length: 17; D gene: .; clone size: many; J gene: TRBJ2-3; V gene: TRBV5-1; CDR3 protein: CASSLAMLGGGTDTQYF; CDR3 DNA: TGCGCCAGCAGCTTGGCCATGTTGGGAGGAGGCACAGATACGCAGTATTTT
CDR3 length: 13; D gene: .; clone size: many; J gene: TRBJ2-7; V gene: TRBV20-1; CDR3 protein: CSARGVGTYEQYF; CDR3 DNA: TGCAGTGCTAGAGGGGTTGGAACCTACGAGCAGTACTTC
CDR3 length: 14; D gene: TRBD1; clone size: many; J gene: TRBJ1-5; V gene: TRBV20-1; CDR3 protein: CSARYRGSNQPQHF; CDR3 DNA: TGCAGTGCTAGATACAGGGGCAGCAATCAGCCCCAGCATTTT
CDR3 length: 16; D gene: TRBD2; clone size: few; J gene: TRBJ2-3; V gene: TRBV9; CDR3 protein: CASSVEFSGAIDTQYF; CDR3 DNA: TGTGCCAGCAGCGTAGAGTTTAGCGGGGCCATAGATACGCAGTATTTT
CDR3 length: 13; D gene: TRBD1; clone size: many; J gene: TRBJ2-3; V gene: TRBV5-1; CDR3 protein: CASTDRVADTQYF; CDR3 DNA: TGCGCCAGCACGGACAGGGTGGCAGATACGCAGTATTTT
CDR3 length: 14; D gene: .; clone size: many; J gene: TRBJ2-4; V gene: TRBV20-1; CDR3 protein: CSVRRRAAKNIQYF; CDR3 DNA: TGCAGTGTTAGACGGAGGGCGGCCAAAAACATTCAGTACTTC
CDR3 length: 13; D gene: .; clone size: many; J gene: TRBJ1-1; V gene: TRBV20-1; CDR3 protein: CSARENTGEEAFF; CDR3 DNA: TGCAGTGCTAGAGAAAACACCGGGGAGGAAGCTTTCTTT
CDR3 length: 15; D gene: .; clone size: many; J gene: TRBJ2-3; V gene: TRBV5-1; CDR3 protein: CASSWRPESTDTQYF; CDR3 DNA: TGCGCCAGCAGCTGGCGCCCGGAGAGCACAGATACGCAGTATTTT
CDR3 length: 17; D gene: .; clone size: many; J gene: TRBJ1-3; V gene: TRBV12-3/TRBV12-4; CDR3 protein: CASSYGSGAVFGNTIYF; CDR3 DNA: TGTGCCAGCAGTTACGGGTCCGGGGCTGTTTTTGGAAACACCATATATTTT
CDR3 length: 16; D gene: .; clone size: many; J gene: TRBJ2-2; V gene: TRBV6-5; CDR3 protein: CASNPTMGKNTGELFF; CDR3 DNA: TGTGCCAGCAATCCGACGATGGGGAAGAACACCGGGGAGCTGTTTTTT
CDR3 length: 14; D gene: TRBD2; clone size: many; J gene: TRBJ2-5; V gene: TRBV20-1; CDR3 protein: CSASARTSGGTQYF; CDR3 DNA: TGCAGTGCTAGCGCGAGGACTAGCGGGGGGACCCAGTACTTC
CDR3 length: 18; D gene: TRBD1; clone size: many; J gene: TRBJ2-7; V gene: TRBV5-1; CDR3 protein: CASSPGQGRIGGTYEQYF; CDR3 DNA: TGCGCCAGCAGCCCTGGACAGGGGCGCATAGGAGGAACCTACGAGCAGTACTTC